Listed below are T cell receptor beta chains from one sample, sequenced in a study of blood T cells in healthy people across ages. TCRdb analysed the 5' RACE reads with MiXCR anew, one entry per CDR3 protein. The sample shows 900,000 to 950,000 distinct CDR3 sequences, almost 30% of them seen only once. Separately, the same data were catalogued under a study of T cells of mothers and their children.

Sequences were obtained from blood. The source is a middle-aged woman in good health. CDR3s include the opening cysteine and the closing phenylalanine or tryptophan. A D gene is named only where the DNA matches it firmly. Some rows mark clone size as missing; the rest say once, few, many or name a class of expanded clone.

clone size: many; V gene: TRBV7-2; J gene: TRBJ2-7; D gene: NA; CDR3 protein: CASSLTAHEQYF; CDR3 DNA: TGTGCCAGCAGCTTAACGGCGCACGAGCAGTACTTC
clone size: many; V gene: TRBV29-1; J gene: TRBJ2-7; D gene: NA; CDR3 protein: CSVVSFGYEQYF; CDR3 DNA: TGCAGCGTTGTAAGCTTCGGCTACGAGCAGTACTTC
clone size: few; V gene: TRBV20-1; J gene: TRBJ2-1; D gene: TRBD1; CDR3 protein: CSVGTGFYNAQFF; CDR3 DNA: TGCAGTGTCGGGACAGGGTTCTACAATGCGCAGTTCTTC
clone size: NA; V gene: TRBV5-1; J gene: TRBJ1-4; D gene: TRBD1; CDR3 protein: CASSVSRDRGLEKLFF; CDR3 DNA: TGCGCCAGCAGCGTTAGCCGGGACAGGGGCCTTGAAAAACTGTTTTTT
clone size: NA; V gene: TRBV6-5; J gene: TRBJ1-5; D gene: NA; CDR3 protein: CTRSYSQTSNQPQHF; CDR3 DNA: TGTACCCGCAGTTACTCGCAAACTAGCAATCAGCCCCAGCATTTT
clone size: NA; V gene: TRBV9; J gene: TRBJ2-5; D gene: TRBD1; CDR3 protein: CASSPSGSGGETQYF; CDR3 DNA: TGTGCCAGCAGCCCCTCTGGGTCAGGGGGAGAGACCCAGTACTTC
clone size: few; V gene: TRBV29-1; J gene: TRBJ2-7; D gene: NA; CDR3 protein: CSVEADPGYEQYF; CDR3 DNA: TGCAGCGTTGAAGCCGACCCCGGGTACGAGCAGTACTTC
clone size: NA; V gene: TRBV18; J gene: TRBJ2-5; D gene: TRBD1; CDR3 protein: CASSHIDRANYGQYF; CDR3 DNA: TGTGCCAGCTCACATATCGACAGGGCCAACTACGGGCAGTACTTC
clone size: NA; V gene: TRBV5-1; J gene: TRBJ2-5; D gene: NA; CDR3 protein: CASSYRARETQYF; CDR3 DNA: TGCGCCAGCAGCTACAGGGCGAGAGAGACCCAGTACTTC
clone size: few; V gene: TRBV5-6; J gene: TRBJ1-1; D gene: NA; CDR3 protein: CASSLELSGPTEAFF; CDR3 DNA: TGTGCCAGCAGCTTGGAGTTGTCCGGGCCCACTGAAGCTTTCTTT
clone size: many; V gene: TRBV20-1; J gene: TRBJ2-1; D gene: TRBD2; CDR3 protein: CSARSSGGNWYNEQFF; CDR3 DNA: TGCAGTGCTAGATCTAGCGGGGGGAATTGGTACAATGAGCAGTTCTTC
clone size: NA; V gene: TRBV6-1; J gene: TRBJ1-4; D gene: TRBD1; CDR3 protein: CASRGQGYNEKLFF; CDR3 DNA: TGTGCCAGCAGGGGACAGGGATATAATGAAAAACTGTTTTTT
clone size: many; V gene: TRBV20-1; J gene: TRBJ2-7; D gene: TRBD1; CDR3 protein: CSAREPGGTYEQYF; CDR3 DNA: TGCAGTGCTAGAGAGCCAGGGGGTACCTACGAGCAGTACTTC
clone size: many; V gene: TRBV3-1; J gene: TRBJ2-5; D gene: NA; CDR3 protein: CASNRGQRQLLETQYF; CDR3 DNA: TGTGCCAGCAACCGTGGCCAGCGACAGTTACTGGAGACCCAGTACTTC